The rows below give T cell receptor beta chains drawn from one sample of a study of beta chain features in type 1 diabetes. Method: immunoSEQ multiplex PCR; TCRdb's copy keeps in-frame clones and lacks some. The sample consists of 640,000 or so clones, over 11% of them appearing once. Sequencing input: naive CD4+ T cells from blood. The source of these receptors is a man in his late teens or twenties with type 1 diabetes. Both conserved end residues are part of each CDR3. D genes are given only for firm matches. A clone size is listed for some rows: how often the clone was seen (once, few, many), or a class if it is expanded.

few	TRBJ2-7	TRBD1	TRBV7-9	CASSPMGTGPYEQYF	TGTGCCAGCAGCCCGATGGGGACAGGGCCCTACGAGCAGTACTTC
-	TRBJ2-1	TRBD1	TRBV6-5	CASSNRDRRFF	TGTGCCAGCAGTAACCGGGACAGACGGTTCTTC
-	TRBJ1-2	-	TRBV5-1	CASSLGTVRDGYTF	TGCGCCAGCAGCTTGGGGACGGTTAGAGATGGCTACACCTTC
-	TRBJ1-1	-	TRBV11-3	CASSLYETTEAFF	TGTGCCAGCAGCTTATACGAAACAACTGAAGCTTTCTTT
-	TRBJ1-5	TRBD1	TRBV7-8	CASSLDSTGEHQPQHF	TGTGCCAGCAGCTTAGATTCGACAGGGGAGCATCAGCCCCAGCATTTT
few	TRBJ2-5	TRBD1	TRBV5-1	CASSIGTGEETQYF	TGCGCCAGCAGCATCGGGACAGGGGAAGAGACCCAGTACTTC
-	TRBJ2-6	-	TRBV5-6	CASSFPASGANVLTF	TGTGCCAGCAGCTTTCCGGCCTCTGGGGCCAACGTCCTGACTTTC
-	TRBJ2-7	-	TRBV14	CASSQAYYEQYF	TGTGCCAGCAGCCAGGCCTACTACGAGCAGTACTTC
few	TRBJ2-3	-	TRBV27	CASSIQGSRDTQYF	TGTGCCAGCAGTATTCAGGGTAGCAGGGATACGCAGTATTTT
-	TRBJ2-3	TRBD2	TRBV29-1	CSVERGTPDTQYF	TGCAGCGTTGAGCGGGGGACTCCAGATACGCAGTATTTT
-	TRBJ1-2	-	TRBV5-6	CASSPRAYGYTF	TGTGCCAGCAGCCCAAGGGCCTATGGCTACACCTTC
-	TRBJ2-2	TRBD1	TRBV7-9	CASSLGQGLNTGELFF	TGTGCCAGCAGCCTCGGACAGGGGCTGAACACCGGGGAGCTGTTTTTT
few	TRBJ2-7	TRBD1	TRBV29-1	CSVHGTAYEQYF	TGCAGCGTGCACGGGACAGCCTACGAGCAGTACTTC
few	TRBJ1-1	-	TRBV4-3	CASSQRENTEAFF	TGCGCCAGCAGCCAGAGGGAGAACACTGAAGCTTTCTTT
few	TRBJ1-1	TRBD1	TRBV30	CAWTEDRAGSVNTEAFF	TGTGCCTGGACCGAGGACAGGGCGGGATCGGTGAACACTGAAGCTTTCTTT
few	TRBJ2-7	-	TRBV29-1	CSVSRTAYEQYF	TGCAGCGTTTCCCGGACAGCCTACGAGCAGTACTTC
few	TRBJ2-7	TRBD2	TRBV5-4	CASSGLAGGGSYEQYF	TGTGCCAGCAGCGGCTTAGCGGGAGGGGGTTCCTACGAGCAGTACTTC
few	TRBJ1-5	TRBD1	TRBV6-1	CASRDSLNQPQHF	TGTGCCAGTAGGGACAGCCTCAATCAGCCCCAGCATTTT
-	TRBJ2-7	-	TRBV30	CAWRGGGSLYEQYF	TGTGCCTGGAGGGGTGGAGGGAGCCTCTACGAGCAGTACTTC
few	TRBJ2-7	TRBD1	TRBV4-1	CASSHLGTGNYEQYF	TGCGCCAGCAGCCACCTCGGGACAGGGAATTACGAGCAGTACTTC
-	TRBJ1-2	TRBD1	TRBV5-1	CASSFRQGDNYGYTF	TGCGCCAGCAGCTTTCGACAGGGTGATAACTATGGCTACACCTTC
few	TRBJ1-1	-	TRBV4-1	CASSQPLPEEAFF	TGCGCCAGCAGCCAACCCTTACCCGAGGAAGCTTTCTTT
-	TRBJ2-5	-	TRBV30	CAWDPILGETQYF	TGTGCCTGGGACCCGATTTTGGGGGAGACCCAGTACTTC
few	TRBJ2-1	-	TRBV29-1	CSGGSDNEQFF	TGCAGCGGGGGATCCGACAATGAGCAGTTCTTC
few	TRBJ2-5	-	TRBV2	CASNQVIQETQYF	TGTGCCAGCAACCAGGTCATCCAAGAGACCCAGTACTTC
-	TRBJ2-7	TRBD1	TRBV15	CATSREWGRGHEQYF	TGTGCCACCAGCAGAGAGTGGGGCAGGGGGCACGAGCAGTACTTC
few	TRBJ1-2	TRBD1	TRBV7-2	CASSLAGLEQGARTF	TGTGCCAGCAGCTTAGCAGGGTTAGAACAGGGGGCGCGGACCTTC
few	TRBJ2-1	-	TRBV5-1	CASSLDRISYNEQFF	TGCGCCAGCAGCTTGGATAGGATCTCCTACAATGAGCAGTTCTTC
few	TRBJ2-5	-	TRBV7-2	CASSLEGGPGRETQYF	TGTGCCAGCAGCTTAGAGGGGGGGCCCGGCCGAGAGACCCAGTACTTC
few	TRBJ1-4	-	TRBV4-2	CASSRTDSRSEKLFF	TGTGCCAGCAGCCGCACCGACAGTCGGAGTGAAAAACTGTTTTTT
-	TRBJ1-3	-	TRBV7-2	CASSLVRDSGNTIYF	TGTGCCAGCAGCTTAGTTCGGGACTCTGGAAACACCATATATTTT
few	TRBJ1-6	-	TRBV11-2	CATTPSGDNSPLHF	TGTGCCACCACCCCCTCCGGGGACAATTCACCCCTCCACTTT
few	TRBJ2-3	-	TRBV4-3	CASSRRPGVSTDTQYF	TGCGCCAGCAGCCGCAGGCCCGGGGTTAGCACAGATACGCAGTATTTT
-	TRBJ1-2	-	TRBV7-2	CASSLQRTAAWGYTF	TGTGCCAGCAGCTTACAGAGGACGGCCGCATGGGGCTACACCTTC
-	TRBJ1-2	-	TRBV5-1	CASSTTGPHYGYTF	TGCGCCAGCAGCACGACAGGTCCCCACTATGGCTACACCTTC
-	TRBJ1-1	-	TRBV5-1	CASSPGQSTEAFF	TGCGCCAGCAGCCCAGGACAGAGCACTGAAGCTTTCTTT
-	TRBJ2-5	-	TRBV29-1	CSALGTLDQETQYF	TGCAGCGCCCTAGGAACGCTCGATCAAGAGACCCAGTACTTC
few	TRBJ1-4	-	TRBV7-9	CASSFDRVEKLFF	TGTGCCAGCAGCTTCGACCGAGTTGAAAAACTGTTTTTT